The subject of this entry is one TCR beta chain. The V gene lost 5 bases and the J gene lost 8 bases, with 15 bases spanning the gap. The CDR3 spans 14 residues. The germline V gene has CDR1 MNHEY and CDR2 SMNVEV (reference sequence). Source study methods: Scientists estimated how many nucleated cells there were by amplifying reference gene primers. This table comes from immunoSEQ multiplex PCR, and its TCRdb copy is limited to in-frame clones, with some not included. The V and J calls and clone size were taken over from that table, and D and trimming were inferred from the DNA. The table lists 200,000 to 300,000 clones, roughly 83% of them singletons. This entry belongs to a study of blood T cell repertoires in COVID-19. Study as a whole: Both acute and convalescent COVID-19 samples were obtained from the United States, Italy and Spain.

This TCR was recovered from a man aged 40-49 years with acute or convalescent COVID-19. This sequence joins TRBV27 and TRBJ1-4; tentative D call: TRBD1 (5 bases). Source material: peripheral blood. The CDR3 reads CASSTRGVGEKLFF. CDR3 DNA sequence: TGTGCCAGCAGTACTCGGGGGGTGGGCGAAAAACTGTTTTTT. Combining the CDR3 with reference TRBV27 and TRBJ1-4 gives the whole variable domain EAQVTQNPRYLITVTGKKLTVTCSQNMNHEYMSWYRQDPGLGLRQIYYSMNVEVTDKGDVPEGYKVSRKEKRNFPLILESPSPNQTSLYFCASSTRGVGEKLFFGSGTQLSVL.